This T cell receptor (beta chain) comes out of a study of blood T cell repertoires in COVID-19. Turning to the study itself: PBMCs, B-cell-depleted T cells, or T cells were the source of the cDNA or gDNA that made up the material.

How the authors handled the data: Using reference gene primer amplification, nucleated cell counts were estimated. Using immunoSEQ multiplex PCR, the repertoire was profiled, and TCRdb retains in-frame clones only, with some absent. V and J calls and clone size are those listed in that table; D and trimming were worked out from the DNA. The profile covers about 380,000 clones, with more than 65% appearing a single time and approximately 1% taken by the ten largest. This clonotype was obtained from a human donor with acute or convalescent COVID-19. The donor label of this sample is uncertain. Sequencing used peripheral blood.

CDR3 DNA: TGTGCCAGCAGTTACTCCGGGACTGGATACGAGCAGTACTTC. Translating gives CASSYSGTGYEQYF. This chain joins TRBV6-6 and TRBJ2-7, with D maybe TRBD2 (6 bases). V was cut by 0 bases and J by 4 bases, with 10 bases left in between. Per the germline V gene, CDR1 is MNHNY and CDR2 is SVGAGI (reference sequence). The CDR3 consists of 14 residues.